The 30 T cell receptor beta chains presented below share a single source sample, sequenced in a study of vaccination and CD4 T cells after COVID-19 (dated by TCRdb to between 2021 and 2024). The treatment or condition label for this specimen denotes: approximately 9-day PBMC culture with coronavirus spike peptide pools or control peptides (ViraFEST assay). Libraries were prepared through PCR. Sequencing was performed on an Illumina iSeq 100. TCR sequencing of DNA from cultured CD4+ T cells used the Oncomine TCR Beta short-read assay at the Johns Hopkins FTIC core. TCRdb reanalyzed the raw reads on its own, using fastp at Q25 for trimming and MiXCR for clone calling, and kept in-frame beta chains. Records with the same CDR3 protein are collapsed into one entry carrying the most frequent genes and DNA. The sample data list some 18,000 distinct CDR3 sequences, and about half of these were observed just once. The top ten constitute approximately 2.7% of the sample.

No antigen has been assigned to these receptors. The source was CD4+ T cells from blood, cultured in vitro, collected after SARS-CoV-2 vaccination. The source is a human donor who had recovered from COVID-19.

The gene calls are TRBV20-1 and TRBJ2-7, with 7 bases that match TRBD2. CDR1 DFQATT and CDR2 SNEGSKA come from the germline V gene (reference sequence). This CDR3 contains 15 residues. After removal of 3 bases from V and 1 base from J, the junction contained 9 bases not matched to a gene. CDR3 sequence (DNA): TGCAGTGCTAGTCGCGGGAGACTGCAATCCTACGAGCAGTACTTC. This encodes CSASRGRLQSYEQYF.

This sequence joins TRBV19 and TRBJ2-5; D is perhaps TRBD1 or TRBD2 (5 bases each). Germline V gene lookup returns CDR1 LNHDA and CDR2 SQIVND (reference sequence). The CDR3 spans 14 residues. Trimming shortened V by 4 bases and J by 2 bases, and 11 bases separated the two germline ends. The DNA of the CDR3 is TGTGCCAGTAGTACCTCAGGGAGACAAGAGACCCAGTACTTC. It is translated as CASSTSGRQETQYF. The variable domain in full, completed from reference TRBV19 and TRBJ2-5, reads DGGITQSPKYLFRKEGQNVTLSCEQNLNHDAMYWYRQDPGQGLRLIYYSQIVNDFQKGDIAEGYSVSREKKESFPLTVTSAQKNPTAFYLCASSTSGRQETQYFGPGTRLLVL.

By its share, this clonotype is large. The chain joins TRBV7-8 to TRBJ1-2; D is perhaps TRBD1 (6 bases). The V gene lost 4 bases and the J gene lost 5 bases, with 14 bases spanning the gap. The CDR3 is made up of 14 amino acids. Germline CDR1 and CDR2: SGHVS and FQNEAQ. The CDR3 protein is CASSWTDRQYGYTF. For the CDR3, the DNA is TGTGCCAGCAGCTGGACGGACAGACAATATGGCTACACCTTC.

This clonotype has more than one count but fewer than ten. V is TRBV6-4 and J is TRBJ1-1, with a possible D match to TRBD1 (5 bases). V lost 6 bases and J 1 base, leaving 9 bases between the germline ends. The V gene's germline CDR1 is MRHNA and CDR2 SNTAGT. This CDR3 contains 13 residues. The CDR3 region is CASRATGNTEAFF. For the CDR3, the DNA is TGTGCCAGCAGAGCTACAGGGAACACTGAAGCTTTCTTT.

The CDR3 reads CASSIVITDTQYF. The CDR3 region has the DNA TGTGCCAGTAGTATAGTGATAACAGATACGCAGTATTTT. The chain links TRBV19 to TRBJ2-3; no clear D. This CDR3 comprises 13 residues. Germline V gives CDR1 LNHDA, CDR2 SQIVND (reference sequence). Trimming took off 1 base at V and 3 bases at J, with 5 bases between the two ends.

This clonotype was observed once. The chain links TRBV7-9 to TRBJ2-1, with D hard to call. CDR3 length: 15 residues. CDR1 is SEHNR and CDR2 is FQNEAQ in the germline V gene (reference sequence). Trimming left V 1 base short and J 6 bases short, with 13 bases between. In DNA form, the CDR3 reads TGTGCCAGCAGCTTAGGAGGTGGCTTACCCAATGAGCAGTTCTTC. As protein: CASSLGGGLPNEQFF.

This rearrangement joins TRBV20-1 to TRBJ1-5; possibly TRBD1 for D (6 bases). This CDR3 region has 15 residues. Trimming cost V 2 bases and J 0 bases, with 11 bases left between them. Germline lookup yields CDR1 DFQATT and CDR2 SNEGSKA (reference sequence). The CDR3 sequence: CSARTQGYSNQPQHF. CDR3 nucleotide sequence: TGCAGTGCTAGAACACAGGGCTATAGCAATCAGCCCCAGCATTTT.

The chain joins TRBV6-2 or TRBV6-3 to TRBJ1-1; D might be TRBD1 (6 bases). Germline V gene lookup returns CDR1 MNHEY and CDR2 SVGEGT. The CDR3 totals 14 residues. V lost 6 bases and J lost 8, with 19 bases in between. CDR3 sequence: CASRAGVIVGEAFF. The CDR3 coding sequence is TGTGCCAGCAGGGCAGGGGTAATTGTCGGGGAAGCTTTCTTT.

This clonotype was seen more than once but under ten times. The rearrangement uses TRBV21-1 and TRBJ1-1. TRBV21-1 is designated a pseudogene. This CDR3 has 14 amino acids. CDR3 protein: CASREGPLGSEAFF. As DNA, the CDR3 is TGTGCCAGCAGGGAGGGCCCCTTAGGCTCTGAAGCTTTCTTT.

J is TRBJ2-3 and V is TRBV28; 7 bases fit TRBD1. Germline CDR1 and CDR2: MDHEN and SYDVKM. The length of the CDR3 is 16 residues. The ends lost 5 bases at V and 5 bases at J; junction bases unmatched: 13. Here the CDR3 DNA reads TGTGCCAGCAGTCCCCCTCGGAAGGGGGCTCTAGATACGCAGTATTTT. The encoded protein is CASSPPRKGALDTQYF.

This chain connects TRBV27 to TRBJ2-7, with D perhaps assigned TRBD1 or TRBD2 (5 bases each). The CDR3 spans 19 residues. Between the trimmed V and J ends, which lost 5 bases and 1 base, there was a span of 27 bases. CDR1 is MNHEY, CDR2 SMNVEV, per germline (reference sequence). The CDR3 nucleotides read TGTGCCAGCAGTCCCTGGGGAACCGGGGCAGAGACGTGGTCCTACGAGCAGTACTTC. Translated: CASSPWGTGAETWSYEQYF.

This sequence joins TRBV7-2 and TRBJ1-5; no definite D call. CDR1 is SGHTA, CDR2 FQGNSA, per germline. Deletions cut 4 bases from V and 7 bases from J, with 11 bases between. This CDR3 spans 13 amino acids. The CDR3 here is CASSSSEWQPQHF. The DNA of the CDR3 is TGTGCCAGCAGCTCGTCGGAGTGGCAGCCCCAGCATTTT.

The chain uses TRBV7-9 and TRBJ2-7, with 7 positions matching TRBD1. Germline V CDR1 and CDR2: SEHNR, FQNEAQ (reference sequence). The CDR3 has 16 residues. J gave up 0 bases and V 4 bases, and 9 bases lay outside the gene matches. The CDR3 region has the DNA TGTGCCAGCAGCTCTGATGGGACAGTGTCCTCCTACGAGCAGTACTTC. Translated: CASSSDGTVSSYEQYF.

CDR3 loop: CSVVQGYEQYF. As DNA, the CDR3 is TGCAGTGTTGTACAGGGTTACGAGCAGTACTTC. The chain has TRBV20-1 and TRBJ2-7; D might be TRBD1 (6 bases). Trimming took 7 bases from V and 4 from J, leaving 11 bases between them. In germline, CDR1 is DFQATT, CDR2 SNEGSKA (reference sequence). This CDR3 spans 11 amino acids.

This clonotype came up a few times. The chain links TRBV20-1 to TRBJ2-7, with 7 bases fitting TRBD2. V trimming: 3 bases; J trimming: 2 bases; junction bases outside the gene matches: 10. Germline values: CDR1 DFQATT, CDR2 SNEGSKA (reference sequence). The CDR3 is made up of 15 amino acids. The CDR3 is CSASPGVGTTYEQYF. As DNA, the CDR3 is TGCAGTGCTAGTCCTGGGGTGGGGACTACCTACGAGCAGTACTTC.

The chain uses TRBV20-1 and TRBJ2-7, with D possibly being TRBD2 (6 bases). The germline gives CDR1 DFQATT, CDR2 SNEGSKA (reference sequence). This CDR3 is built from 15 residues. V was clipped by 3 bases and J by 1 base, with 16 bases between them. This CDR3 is CSARGEDGFSYEQYF. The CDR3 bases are TGCAGTGCTAGGGGGGAGGACGGATTTTCCTACGAGCAGTACTTC.

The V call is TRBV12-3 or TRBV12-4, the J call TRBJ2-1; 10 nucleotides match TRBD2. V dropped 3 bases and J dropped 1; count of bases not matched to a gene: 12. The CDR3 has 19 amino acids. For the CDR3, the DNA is TGTGCCAGCAGTTTGGTGCGGCTAGCGGGAGCGACATCCTACAATGAGCAGTTCTTC. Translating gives CASSLVRLAGATSYNEQFF.

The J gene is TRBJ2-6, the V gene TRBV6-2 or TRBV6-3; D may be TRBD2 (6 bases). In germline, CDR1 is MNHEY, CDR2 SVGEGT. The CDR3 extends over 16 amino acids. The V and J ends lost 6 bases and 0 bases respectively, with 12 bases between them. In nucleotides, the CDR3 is TGTGCCAGCAGCAACGGGGGTAGCTCTGGGGCCAACGTCCTGACTTTC. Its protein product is CASSNGGSSGANVLTF.

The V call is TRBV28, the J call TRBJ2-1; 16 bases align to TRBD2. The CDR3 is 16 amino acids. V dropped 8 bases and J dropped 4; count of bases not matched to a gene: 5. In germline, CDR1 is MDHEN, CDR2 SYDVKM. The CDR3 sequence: CASLGLAGGSYNEQFF. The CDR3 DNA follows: TGTGCCAGCCTGGGACTAGCGGGAGGGTCTTACAATGAGCAGTTCTTC.

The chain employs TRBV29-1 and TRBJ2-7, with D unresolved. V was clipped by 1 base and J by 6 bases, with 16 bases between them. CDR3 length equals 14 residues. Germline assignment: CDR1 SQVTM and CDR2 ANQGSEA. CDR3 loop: CSVEVTASGREQYF. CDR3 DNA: TGCAGCGTTGAAGTCACAGCCTCCGGTCGCGAGCAGTACTTC.

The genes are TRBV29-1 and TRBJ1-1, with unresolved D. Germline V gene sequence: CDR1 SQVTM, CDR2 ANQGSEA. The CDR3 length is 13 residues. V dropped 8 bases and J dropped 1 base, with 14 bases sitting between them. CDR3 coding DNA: TGCAGCCTAAATAGACGGGGGAACACTGAAGCTTTCTTT. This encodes CSLNRRGNTEAFF.

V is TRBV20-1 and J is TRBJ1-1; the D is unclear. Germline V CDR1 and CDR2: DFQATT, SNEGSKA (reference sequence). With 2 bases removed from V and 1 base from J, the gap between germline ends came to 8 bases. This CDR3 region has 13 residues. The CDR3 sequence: CSARWGGNTEAFF. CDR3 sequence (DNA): TGCAGTGCTAGATGGGGTGGGAACACTGAAGCTTTCTTT.

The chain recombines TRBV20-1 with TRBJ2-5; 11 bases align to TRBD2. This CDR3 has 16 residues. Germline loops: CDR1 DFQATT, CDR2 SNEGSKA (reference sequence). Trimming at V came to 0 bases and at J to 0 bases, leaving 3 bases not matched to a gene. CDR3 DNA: TGCAGTGCTAGAGAAGGACTAGCGGGTAACCAAGAGACCCAGTACTTC. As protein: CSAREGLAGNQETQYF.

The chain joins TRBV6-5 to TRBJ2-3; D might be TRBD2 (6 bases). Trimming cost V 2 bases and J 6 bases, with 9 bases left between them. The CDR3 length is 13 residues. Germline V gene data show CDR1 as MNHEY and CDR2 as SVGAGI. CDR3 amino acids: CASSYLGGDTQYF. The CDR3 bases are TGTGCCAGCAGTTACCTCGGAGGGGATACGCAGTATTTT.

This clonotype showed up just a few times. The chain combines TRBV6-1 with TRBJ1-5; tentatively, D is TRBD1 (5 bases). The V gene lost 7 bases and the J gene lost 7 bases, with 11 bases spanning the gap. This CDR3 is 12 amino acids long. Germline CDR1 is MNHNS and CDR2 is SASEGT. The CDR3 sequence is CASNSGVQPQHF. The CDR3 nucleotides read TGTGCCAGCAATTCGGGGGTCCAGCCCCAGCATTTT.

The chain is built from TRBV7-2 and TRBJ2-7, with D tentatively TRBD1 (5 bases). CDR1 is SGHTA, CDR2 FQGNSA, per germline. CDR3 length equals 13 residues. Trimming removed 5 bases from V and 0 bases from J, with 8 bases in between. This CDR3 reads CASSPDNSYEQYF. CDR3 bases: TGTGCCAGCAGCCCGGACAACTCCTACGAGCAGTACTTC.

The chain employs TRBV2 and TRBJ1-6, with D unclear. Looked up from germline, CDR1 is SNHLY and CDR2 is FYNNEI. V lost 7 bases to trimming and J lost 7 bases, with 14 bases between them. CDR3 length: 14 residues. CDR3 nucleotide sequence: TGTGCCAGCACCCCCCAGAAGCGGAATTCACCCCTCCACTTT. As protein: CASTPQKRNSPLHF.

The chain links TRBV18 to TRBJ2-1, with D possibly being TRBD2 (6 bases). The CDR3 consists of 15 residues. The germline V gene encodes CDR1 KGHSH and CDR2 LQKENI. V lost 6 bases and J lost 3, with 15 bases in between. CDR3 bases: TGTGCCAGCTCTGGGGTGGAGGGAGGCTACAATGAGCAGTTCTTC. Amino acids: CASSGVEGGYNEQFF.

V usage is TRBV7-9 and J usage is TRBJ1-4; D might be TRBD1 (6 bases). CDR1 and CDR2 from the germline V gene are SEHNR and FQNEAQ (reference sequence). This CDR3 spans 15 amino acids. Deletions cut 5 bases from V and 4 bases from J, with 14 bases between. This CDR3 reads CASSRTGAGNEKLFF. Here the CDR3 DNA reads TGTGCCAGCAGCCGGACGGGGGCTGGTAATGAAAAACTGTTTTTT.

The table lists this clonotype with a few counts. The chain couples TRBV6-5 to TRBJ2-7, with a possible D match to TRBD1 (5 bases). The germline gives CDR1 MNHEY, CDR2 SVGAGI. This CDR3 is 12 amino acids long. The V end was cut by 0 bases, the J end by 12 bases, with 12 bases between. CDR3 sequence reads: CASSYSKDKWYF. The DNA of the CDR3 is TGTGCCAGCAGTTACTCGAAGGACAAGTGGTACTTC.